One sample yielded the 22 T cell receptor beta chains listed below, sequenced in a study of human T cells and chemical hapten exposure. Noted time point: patch test 1, 2 weeks after DPC sensitization. Sample treatment: therapeutic diphenylcyclopropenone sensitization with weekly scalp DPC. TCRdb analysed the RACE reads with MiXCR anew, one entry per CDR3 protein. The sample yields some 350,000 distinct CDR3 sequences, 6% to 8.5% seen once. This specimen was whole blood, taken in connection with sensitization to the hapten diphenylcyclopropenone (DPC). Receptor source: a young woman with alopecia areata. Some clones in this sample may be carry-over from other donors' samples.

This clonotype showed up many times. The chain links TRBV29-1 to TRBJ1-4, with 9 positions matching TRBD1. The germline gives CDR1 SQVTM, CDR2 ANQGSEA. This CDR3 has 17 residues. The trim removed 1 base at V and 0 bases at J, leaving 6 bases unmatched. Written as DNA, the CDR3 is TGCAGCGTTGAAGTGGGGGACAGGGATCCAACTAATGAAAAACTGTTTTTT. This sequence encodes CSVEVGDRDPTNEKLFF.

The rearrangement uses TRBV7-9 and TRBJ1-1, with a tentative D call TRBD1 (5 bases). The CDR3 is made up of 11 amino acids. Trimming left V 5 bases short and J 11 bases short, with 12 bases between. Germline V gene data show CDR1 as SEHNR and CDR2 as FQNEAQ (reference sequence). The CDR3 nucleotides read TGTGCCAGCAGCCTCTCCCGGGGGGCTTTCTTT. It yields the protein CASSLSRGAFF.

The chain uses TRBV5-1 and TRBJ1-2; possibly TRBD1 for D (6 bases). This CDR3 has 14 residues. Germline lookup yields CDR1 SGHRS and CDR2 YFSETQ. With 4 bases removed from V and 0 bases from J, the gap between germline ends came to 10 bases. CDR3 DNA sequence: TGCGCCAGCAGCCAGGACAGCGCTAACTATGGCTACACCTTC. It specifies CASSQDSANYGYTF.

This clonotype was counted many times. The chain joins TRBV29-1 to TRBJ2-3; 8 bases are shared with TRBD1. Unmatched junction bases numbered 7, after V lost 3 bases and J lost 5 bases. This CDR3 has 14 amino acids. Germline CDR1 and CDR2: SQVTM and ANQGSEA. The CDR3 coding sequence is TGCAGCGTTGATCTGGGACAGGACCAAGATACGCAGTATTTT. It yields the protein CSVDLGQDQDTQYF.

This clonotype has only a few counts. The V call is TRBV11-2, the J call TRBJ2-1; TRBD2 aligns across 7 bases. This CDR3 has 15 residues. The ends lost 7 bases at V and 2 bases at J; junction bases unmatched: 8. Germline lookup yields CDR1 SGHAT and CDR2 FQNNGV. The CDR3 is CASIFGGGPYNEQFF. DNA for the CDR3: TGTGCCAGCATCTTTGGGGGGGGACCCTACAATGAGCAGTTCTTC.

Many counts were recorded for this clonotype. V usage is TRBV29-1 and J usage is TRBJ1-2; TRBD1 is a possible D gene (6 bases). The CDR3 spans 13 residues. Trimming left V 4 bases short and J 0 bases short, with 9 bases between. The V gene's germline CDR1 is SQVTM and CDR2 ANQGSEA. CDR3: CSVGGTSNYGYTF. CDR3 nucleotides: TGCAGCGTTGGGGGGACATCTAACTATGGCTACACCTTC.

In its sample, this clonotype was seen many times. This sequence joins TRBV9 and TRBJ2-3; D gene uncertain. Germline CDR1 SGDLS, CDR2 YYNGEE. The V end lost 0 bases, the J end lost 5 bases, and 7 bases lay between the germline ends. This CDR3 has 13 residues. CDR3: CASSVVLGDTQYF. Here the CDR3 DNA reads TGTGCCAGCAGCGTAGTTTTGGGAGATACGCAGTATTTT.

This clonotype has only a few counts. The CDR3 loop reads CASRPAGQSTDTQYF. In DNA, the CDR3 is TGTGCCAGCAGGCCTGCCGGACAGTCCACAGATACGCAGTATTTT. V is TRBV7-2 and J is TRBJ2-3, with a possible D match to TRBD1 (6 bases). With 6 bases removed from V and 2 bases from J, the gap between germline ends came to 15 bases. The CDR3 is 15 amino acids. The germline gives CDR1 SGHTA, CDR2 FQGNSA.

This clonotype occurred many times. The genes are TRBV9 and TRBJ2-3; D is possibly TRBD1 or TRBD2 (5 bases each). Germline V gives CDR1 SGDLS, CDR2 YYNGEE. The CDR3 has 13 amino acids. Between the trimmed V and J ends, which lost 6 bases and 5 bases, there was a span of 13 bases. The CDR3: CASNTGPGDTQYF. The CDR3 region has the DNA TGTGCCAGCAACACGGGGCCGGGAGATACGCAGTATTTT.

This clonotype appeared a few times. The CDR3 DNA follows: TGTGCCAGCAGTTACTCCCTCCAGGGGATCCCCTATGACTATGGCTACACCTTC. Amino acids: CASSYSLQGIPYDYGYTF. This chain links TRBV6-2 or TRBV6-3 with TRBJ1-2, with D maybe TRBD1 (6 bases). The V end was cut by 0 bases, the J end by 3 bases, with 20 bases between. The CDR3 sequence is 18 residues long. Germline lookup yields CDR1 MNHEY and CDR2 SVGEGT.

The chain carries TRBV28 and TRBJ2-7; maybe TRBD1 (6 bases). Germline-derived CDR1 and CDR2 are MDHEN and SYDVKM. Trimming shortened V by 5 bases and J by 2 bases, and 16 bases separated the two germline ends. The CDR3 covers 15 residues. The chain's CDR3 is CASSRDRQAPYEQYF. The CDR3 DNA is TGTGCCAGCAGTCGGGATAGACAGGCCCCCTACGAGCAGTACTTC.

This clonotype was picked up many times. At one of its ends the junction is not consistent with the germline gene, which may arise from a read error. CDR3 residues: CASSPTSATDTQYF. In nucleotides, the CDR3 is TGTGCTAGCAGCCCGACTAGCGCCACAGATACGCAGTATTTT. The genes are TRBV7-7 and TRBJ2-3; 8 nucleotides align to TRBD2. From germline, CDR1 is SSHAT and CDR2 FNYEAQ (reference sequence). The CDR3 totals 14 residues. The variable domain in full, completed from reference TRBV7-7 and TRBJ2-3, reads GAGVSQSPRYKVTKRGQDVTLRCDPISSHATLYWYQQALGQGPEFLTYFNYEAQPDKSGLPSDRFSAERPEGSISTLTIQRTEQRDSAMYRCASSPTSATDTQYFGPGTRLTVL.

This clonotype was detected ten times or more. The chain carries TRBV12-3 or TRBV12-4 and TRBJ1-2, with D uncertain. V gave up 2 bases and J gave up 5 bases, with 0 bases separating them. The CDR3 contains 10 residues. CDR3 region: CASSLYGYTF. The CDR3 nucleotides are TGTGCCAGCAGTTTATATGGCTACACCTTC.

This clonotype was detected many times. The DNA of the CDR3 is TGTGCCAGCAGCGTCGTTAGCGGGGGGGCCGGGGATACGCAGTATTTT. Amino acids: CASSVVSGGAGDTQYF. This rearrangement joins TRBV28 to TRBJ2-3, with 11 bases aligning to TRBD2. This CDR3 region has 16 residues. J lost 6 bases, V lost 6 bases, and 11 bases had no gene match. Germline CDR1 reads MDHEN; CDR2 reads SYDVKM.

This chain connects TRBV5-1 to TRBJ2-5; possibly TRBD2 for D (7 bases). The CDR3 has 12 amino acids. The V gene's germline CDR1 is SGHRS and CDR2 YFSETQ. V was clipped by 4 bases and J by 6 bases, with 10 bases between them. Here the CDR3 reads CASSGGAKTQYF. The CDR3 region has the DNA TGCGCCAGCAGCGGGGGGGCGAAGACCCAGTACTTC.

This clonotype was recorded many times. V usage is TRBV18 and J usage is TRBJ1-4; D is unresolved. The CDR3 covers 12 residues. Germline V gene lookup returns CDR1 KGHSH and CDR2 LQKENI. Trimming took off 7 bases at V and 7 bases at J, with 10 bases between the two ends. The CDR3: CASCDTFEKLFF. The CDR3, as DNA: TGTGCCAGCTGTGACACCTTTGAAAAACTGTTTTTT.

This clonotype was seen ten or more times. This rearrangement joins TRBV27 to TRBJ2-5; no clear D. Germline loops: CDR1 MNHEY, CDR2 SMNVEV (reference sequence). The CDR3 extends over 12 amino acids. V shed 5 bases and J shed 4 bases, with 8 bases lying between them. The CDR3 DNA is TGTGCCAGCAGTACCGGCACAGAGACCCAGTACTTC. It translates to CASSTGTETQYF.

The chain combines TRBV7-2 with TRBJ1-5; TRBD1 might be the D (5 bases). The CDR3 covers 14 residues. With 3 bases removed from V and 1 base from J, the gap between germline ends came to 7 bases. CDR1 SGHTA and CDR2 FQGNSA come from the germline V gene. The CDR3, as DNA: TGTGCCAGCAGCTTTAGGGACAGCAATCAGCCCCAGCATTTT. Amino acid sequence: CASSFRDSNQPQHF.

The V and J genes are TRBV6-1 and TRBJ2-5, with 8 bases that match TRBD1. The CDR3 covers 16 residues. CDR1 is MNHNS, CDR2 SASEGT, per germline. With V trimmed by 3 bases and J by 5 bases, 11 bases remained unmatched. The CDR3 DNA follows: TGTGCCAGCAGTGACAGGGGGCGGCTCTCGCGGGAGACCCAGTACTTC. Amino acid sequence: CASSDRGRLSRETQYF.

J is TRBJ2-2 and V is TRBV11-1, with D unresolved. The germline CDR1 and CDR2 sequences are SGHAT and FQDESV (reference sequence). The CDR3 is 13 residues long. The V end was cut by 6 bases, the J end by 5 bases, with 10 bases between. CDR3 DNA: TGTGCCAGCAGGCCAGAGAGGACCGGGGAGCTGTTTTTT. Translation gives CASRPERTGELFF. The full variable domain, completed using reference TRBV11-1 and TRBJ2-2, is EAEVAQSPRYKITEKSQAVAFWCDPISGHATLYWYRQILGQGPELLVQFQDESVVDDSQLPKDRFSAERLKGVDSTLKIQPAELGDSAMYLCASRPERTGELFFGEGSRLTVL.

The rearrangement uses TRBV10-3 and TRBJ1-1; D is possibly TRBD1 (5 bases). V dropped 0 bases and J dropped 5 bases, with 19 bases sitting between them. Germline values: CDR1 ENHRY, CDR2 SYGVKD. CDR3 length: 17 amino acids. The CDR3 sequence: CAISESLIGARLTEAFF. The CDR3, as DNA: TGTGCCATCAGTGAGTCGTTGATTGGGGCAAGGTTAACTGAAGCTTTCTTT.

The V gene is TRBV12-3 or TRBV12-4, the J gene TRBJ1-3, with D perhaps TRBD1 (6 bases). V was shortened by 4 bases and J by 4 bases, with 14 bases between the two germline ends. The CDR3 is 15 residues long. The CDR3 spells CASSSGTFAGNTIYF. As DNA, the CDR3 is TGTGCCAGCAGTTCCGGGACATTTGCCGGAAACACCATATATTTT.